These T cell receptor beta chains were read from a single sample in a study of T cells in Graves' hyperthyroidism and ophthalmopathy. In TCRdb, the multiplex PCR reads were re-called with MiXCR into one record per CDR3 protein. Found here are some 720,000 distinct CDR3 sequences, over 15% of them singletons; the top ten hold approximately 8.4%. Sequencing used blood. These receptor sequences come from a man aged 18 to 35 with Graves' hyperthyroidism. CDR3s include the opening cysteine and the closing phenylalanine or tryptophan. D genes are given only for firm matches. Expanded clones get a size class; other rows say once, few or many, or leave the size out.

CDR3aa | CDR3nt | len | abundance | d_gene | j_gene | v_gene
CASTDRRGTYGYTF | TGTGCCAGCACCGACCGCAGGGGGACCTATGGCTACACCTTC | 14 | many | TRBD1 | TRBJ1-2 | TRBV6-2/TRBV6-3
CSVGHRLQETQYF | TGCAGCGTCGGCCACCGCCTTCAAGAGACCCAGTACTTC | 13 | many | - | TRBJ2-5 | TRBV29-1
CATSRGSNQPQHF | TGTGCCACCAGTCGGGGGAGCAATCAGCCCCAGCATTTT | 13 | - | - | TRBJ1-5 | TRBV15
CASSYARDRPHFDEQYF | TGTGCCAGCAGTTACGCGCGGGACCGACCGCACTTCGACGAGCAGTACTTC | 17 | - | - | TRBJ2-7 | TRBV6-2/TRBV6-3
CASSNLRDTFQETQYF | TGTGCCAGCAGTAACCTCCGGGACACCTTCCAAGAGACCCAGTACTTC | 16 | - | - | TRBJ2-5 | TRBV3-1
CASRKVGGVNTEAFF | TGTGCCAGTAGAAAGGTGGGGGGGGTGAACACTGAAGCTTTCTTT | 15 | - | - | TRBJ1-1 | TRBV19
CASRDRLYAGANVLTF | TGTGCCAGCAGGGACAGGCTTTACGCTGGGGCCAACGTCCTGACTTTC | 16 | many | TRBD1 | TRBJ2-6 | TRBV6-1
CATSDPIKGDRQETQYF | TGTGCCACCAGTGATCCGATTAAGGGGGACAGACAAGAGACCCAGTACTTC | 17 | - | TRBD1 | TRBJ2-5 | TRBV24-1
CASSVAGVNTEAFF | TGTGCCAGCAGCGTAGCCGGGGTGAACACTGAAGCTTTCTTT | 14 | - | - | TRBJ1-1 | TRBV9
CASSQEGQGANEQFF | TGCGCCAGCAGCCAAGAGGGACAGGGGGCGAATGAGCAGTTCTTC | 15 | - | TRBD1 | TRBJ2-1 | TRBV4-1
CASSLEISTGGGSPLHF | TGTGCCAGCTCACTAGAGATCTCGACAGGGGGGGGTTCACCCCTCCACTTT | 17 | few | TRBD1 | TRBJ1-6 | TRBV18
CASKSYEVAVQAYEQYF | TGTGCCAGCAAGAGTTACGAGGTAGCGGTCCAGGCATACGAGCAGTACTTC | 17 | few | - | TRBJ2-7 | TRBV6-1
CSVDLAGSETQYF | TGCAGCGTTGATCTAGCGGGGTCCGAGACCCAGTACTTC | 13 | - | TRBD2 | TRBJ2-5 | TRBV29-1
CASSQDFRAPLHF | TGTGCCAGCAGCCAAGATTTCAGGGCGCCCCTCCACTTT | 13 | few | - | TRBJ1-6 | TRBV14
CASSQPGFGGGANTGELFF | TGTGCCAGCAGCCAACCTGGATTTGGAGGAGGAGCGAACACCGGGGAGCTGTTTTTT | 19 | - | - | TRBJ2-2 | TRBV4-2
CASSPPRTKDQETQYF | TGTGCCAGCTCACCACCTAGGACGAAAGACCAAGAGACCCAGTACTTC | 16 | - | - | TRBJ2-5 | TRBV18
CASSGDSGAYNEQFF | TGTGCCAGCAGTGGCGACAGCGGGGCCTACAATGAGCAGTTCTTC | 15 | many | TRBD2 | TRBJ2-1 | TRBV2
CASRGTSGKRYEQFF | TGTGCCAGCAGGGGGACTAGCGGGAAGAGATATGAGCAGTTCTTC | 15 | many | TRBD2 | TRBJ2-1 | TRBV28
CSALQGARGTEAFF | TGCAGTGCCCTGCAGGGGGCGCGAGGCACTGAAGCTTTCTTT | 14 | - | TRBD1 | TRBJ1-1 | TRBV20-1
CAISESSASGRVDEKLFF | TGTGCCATCAGTGAGTCGTCCGCGTCCGGCAGGGTGGATGAAAAACTGTTTTTT | 18 | - | - | TRBJ1-4 | TRBV10-3
CASSYASPGPQYF | TGTGCCAGCAGTTACGCCAGCCCGGGTCCGCAGTACTTC | 13 | many | - | TRBJ2-7 | TRBV6-2/TRBV6-3
CASGTVSSYEQYF | TGTGCCAGCGGGACTGTAAGCTCCTACGAGCAGTACTTC | 13 | many | - | TRBJ2-7 | TRBV28
CSAPQQANYGYTF | TGCAGTGCTCCTCAGCAAGCTAACTATGGCTACACCTTC | 13 | - | - | TRBJ1-2 | TRBV20-1
CSASRRRGYEQYF | TGCAGTGCTAGTAGGAGAAGGGGTTACGAGCAGTACTTC | 13 | - | - | TRBJ2-7 | TRBV20-1
CAISDSGSRDEQYF | TGTGCCATCAGTGATAGCGGGAGCCGCGACGAGCAGTACTTC | 14 | - | TRBD2 | TRBJ2-7 | TRBV10-3
CAIKAASGSPDTQYF | TGTGCCATCAAGGCGGCTAGCGGGAGTCCAGATACGCAGTATTTT | 15 | few | TRBD2 | TRBJ2-3 | TRBV10-3
CASNFISWTEAFF | TGTGCCAGCAACTTTATTTCGTGGACCGAAGCTTTCTTT | 13 | - | - | TRBJ1-1 | TRBV7-2
CASSLPFAGEGDEQFF | TGTGCCAGCAGCTTACCCTTTGCGGGAGAGGGGGATGAGCAGTTCTTC | 16 | many | - | TRBJ2-1 | TRBV7-2
CASSGQGSFTDTQYF | TGTGCCAGCAGTGGGCAGGGTTCTTTCACAGATACGCAGTATTTT | 15 | many | - | TRBJ2-3 | TRBV25-1
CASSLGDRGSPLHF | TGTGCCAGCAGTTTGGGGGACAGGGGATCACCCCTCCACTTT | 14 | - | TRBD1 | TRBJ1-6 | TRBV28
CASSLFAGYSYEQYF | TGTGCCAGCAGCTTATTTGCAGGGTACTCCTACGAGCAGTACTTC | 15 | few | - | TRBJ2-7 | TRBV7-9
CASSPNRDIWYF | TGTGCCAGCTCACCTAACCGGGACATCTGGTACTTC | 12 | - | - | TRBJ2-4 | TRBV18
CASSLVSYGETQYF | TGTGCCAGCAGCTTAGTGTCTTACGGGGAGACGCAGTATTTT | 14 | few | - | TRBJ2-3 | TRBV7-8
CASSSGTGKIGPQHF | TGTGCCAGCAGTTCCGGGACAGGGAAAATTGGGCCCCAGCATTTT | 15 | few | TRBD1 | TRBJ1-5 | TRBV27
CASSSGWTAAVQYF | TGTGCCAGCAGCTCTGGGTGGACAGCGGCCGTTCAGTACTTC | 14 | many | - | TRBJ2-4 | TRBV7-9
CATRSGTGSTDTQYF | TGTGCCACCAGATCCGGGACAGGGAGCACAGATACGCAGTATTTT | 15 | many | TRBD1 | TRBJ2-3 | TRBV24-1
CTSSLKALPNTGELFF | TGTACCAGCAGCTTAAAGGCACTCCCGAACACCGGGGAGCTGTTTTTT | 16 | - | - | TRBJ2-2 | TRBV7-6
CASRLRGLGRGEKLFF | TGTGCCAGCCGACTCAGGGGGCTCGGCCGAGGGGAAAAACTGTTTTTT | 16 | - | TRBD1 | TRBJ1-4 | TRBV27
CSAAPDPTAFF | TGCAGTGCTGCACCCGACCCGACGGCTTTCTTT | 11 | many | - | TRBJ1-1 | TRBV20-1
CASSEASGLGQDTQYF | TGTGCCAGCAGTGAAGCTTCAGGACTAGGTCAGGATACGCAGTATTTT | 16 | - | TRBD2 | TRBJ2-3 | TRBV2
CASSLGTSGQNEQFF | TGTGCCAGCAGTTTGGGGACTAGCGGGCAGAATGAGCAGTTCTTC | 15 | many | TRBD2 | TRBJ2-1 | TRBV27
CASSLAGTYSYEQYF | TGTGCCAGCAGTCTCGCAGGGACCTACTCCTACGAGCAGTACTTC | 15 | many | - | TRBJ2-7 | TRBV28
CASSFVGGGEKLFF | TGTGCCAGCAGTTTTGTTGGGGGGGGTGAAAAACTGTTTTTT | 14 | many | - | TRBJ1-4 | TRBV27
CASSPRTGLAGAFEQFF | TGTGCCAGCAGCCCTCGTACGGGACTAGCGGGAGCTTTTGAGCAGTTCTTC | 17 | many | TRBD2 | TRBJ2-1 | TRBV6-2/TRBV6-3